This TCR beta chain was sequenced during a study of STAT5B mutations in CD4+ large granular lymphocyte leukemia. TCRdb's copy holds only in-frame clones and misses some; the assay was immunoSEQ multiplex PCR. Of about 30,000 clones in the sample, around 80% were seen once. CDR1 is LGHNA, CDR2 YSLEER, per germline. The ends were cut back, 2 bases at V and 4 bases at J, with 8 bases in the middle. This CDR3 comprises 13 residues. This clone has just a few counts. The receptor comes from a human donor in good health. This chain links TRBV4-3 with TRBJ1-2; no clear D. Sequencing was carried out using CD4+ T cells from blood buffy coats. The DNA of the CDR3 is TGCGCCAGCAGCCAATCTGGAGTCTATGGCTACACCTTC. It is translated as CASSQSGVYGYTF.